The 5 T cell receptor beta chains in this list originate from one sample, sequenced in a study of patients and donors after allogeneic stem cell transplantation. TCRdb ran MiXCR on the RT-PCR reads and lists one entry per CDR3 protein. The data hold some 600 distinct CDR3 sequences, with 1.4% observed a single time. The sequenced sample consisted of blood, either unsorted or a sorted T cell fraction (not recorded which). Source of these receptors: a human donor who was either an allogeneic HSCT recipient or a stem cell or donor lymphocyte infusion donor (not recorded which). It is not recorded whose cells these are; they may come from a transplant donor.

By sample fraction, this clonotype is large (0.1 to 1%). V gene TRBV24-1 combines with J gene TRBJ2-7; D is possibly TRBD2 (6 bases). There are 12 residues in the CDR3. From germline, CDR1 is KGHDR and CDR2 SFDVKD. V lost 4 bases, J lost 6 bases, and 9 bases lay in between. The CDR3 bases are TGTGCCACCAGTGACGGGGGAGGCGAGCAGTACTTC. Its protein product is CATSDGGGEQYF.

This clonotype is medium-sized. V usage is TRBV11-2 and J usage is TRBJ2-3, with TRBD1 matching 8 bases. The CDR3 sequence is 16 residues long. CDR1 and CDR2 from the germline V gene are SGHAT and FQNNGV. Trimming cost V 5 bases and J 2 bases; bases outside gene matches: 9. CDR3 nucleotides: TGTGCCAGCAGCAAACCCCGGGACAGGAACACAGATACGCAGTATTTT. Protein product: CASSKPRDRNTDTQYF.

This clonotype counts as medium-sized. V gene TRBV27 combines with J gene TRBJ2-1, with D maybe TRBD2 (6 bases). V shed 5 bases and J shed 9 bases, with 11 bases lying between them. Germline lookup yields CDR1 MNHEY and CDR2 SMNVEV (reference sequence). The CDR3 is made up of 12 amino acids. Here the CDR3 DNA reads TGTGCCAGCAGTCCCGGAGGGGTTGAGCAGTTCTTC. It translates to CASSPGGVEQFF.

This clonotype is categorized as medium-sized (0.01 to 0.1%). V and J are TRBV6-2 or TRBV6-3 and TRBJ1-5; D is perhaps TRBD1 (5 bases). Per the germline V gene, CDR1 is MNHEY and CDR2 is SVGEGT. V lost 5 bases to trimming and J lost 1 base, with 15 bases between them. The CDR3 has 16 residues. Written as DNA, the CDR3 is TGTGCCAGCAGTCTTCTTGAGGGGATAAGCAATCAGCCCCAGCATTTT. Translation gives CASSLLEGISNQPQHF.

This clonotype is termed medium-sized. The V call is TRBV28, the J call TRBJ1-5; D is undetermined. The germline V gene has CDR1 MDHEN and CDR2 SYDVKM. The germline V and J ends were trimmed by 4 bases and 1 base, with 8 bases remaining between them. CDR3 length: 14 residues. This chain's CDR3 is CASSSTGSNQPQHF. Written as DNA, the CDR3 is TGTGCCAGCAGTTCGACGGGGAGCAATCAGCCCCAGCATTTT. Based on the CDR3 plus reference TRBV28 and TRBJ1-5, the full variable domain is DVKVTQSSRYLVKRTGEKVFLECVQDMDHENMFWYRQDPGLGLRLIYFSYDVKMKEKGDIPEGYSVSREKKERFSLILESASTNQTSMYLCASSSTGSNQPQHFGDGTRLSIL.